Presented here are 27 T cell receptor beta chains from one specimen sequenced in a study of T cell responses to AZD1222 COVID-19 vaccine. Only in-frame clones appear in the TCRdb table, and some are missing; sequencing was by immunoSEQ multiplex PCR. The sample consists of roughly 190,000 clones, 85% to 95% of them appearing once. The source was peripheral blood, collected 28 days after the second dose of the MenACWY control vaccine. The receptors originated from an adult who received the MenACWY meningococcal vaccine as a control.

The V call is TRBV6-2 or TRBV6-3, the J call TRBJ1-2, with D uncertain. In germline, CDR1 is MNHEY, CDR2 SVGEGT. V was trimmed by 2 bases and J by 0 bases, leaving 13 bases between them. The CDR3 covers 16 residues. The CDR3 is CASSYPTLGANYGYTF. DNA of the CDR3: TGTGCCAGCAGTTACCCTACCCTAGGAGCTAACTATGGCTACACCTTC.

The chain employs TRBV6-5 and TRBJ1-1; 7 bases are shared with TRBD1. CDR1 and CDR2 from the germline V gene are MNHEY and SVGAGI. This CDR3 spans 14 amino acids. Trimming removed 5 bases from V and 5 bases from J; junction bases left unmatched: 8. For the CDR3, the DNA is TGTGCCAGCAGTCTCGACAGGGTAAGGACTGAAGCTTTCTTT. Its protein product is CASSLDRVRTEAFF.

The chain uses TRBV11-3 and TRBJ2-1; D unclear. The CDR3 has 14 residues. The germline gives CDR1 SGHNT, CDR2 YENEEA. Deletions cut 3 bases from V and 4 bases from J, with 10 bases between. Here the CDR3 reads CASSFGSSYNEQFF. DNA of the CDR3: TGTGCCAGCAGCTTCGGCTCCTCATACAATGAGCAGTTCTTC.

This sequence joins TRBV7-9 and TRBJ1-4; no definite D call. The CDR3 covers 15 residues. The germline V and J ends were trimmed by 1 base and 7 bases, with 13 bases remaining between them. Germline V gives CDR1 SEHNR, CDR2 FQNEAQ (reference sequence). The CDR3 spells CASSLGSDGGEKLFF. CDR3 nucleotides: TGTGCCAGCAGCTTAGGTTCGGACGGTGGTGAAAAACTGTTTTTT.

The chain couples TRBV5-5 to TRBJ1-1, with a possible D match to TRBD1 (5 bases). Germline CDR1 and CDR2: SGHKS and YYEKEE (reference sequence). Trimming removed 5 bases at V and 5 bases at J, with 16 bases between. CDR3 length: 14 amino acids. CDR3: CASRRGGEGTEAFF. In DNA, the CDR3 is TGTGCCAGCAGGAGGGGCGGGGAGGGGACTGAAGCTTTCTTT.

The chain is built from TRBV9 and TRBJ1-1; possible D gene TRBD1, 6 bases. V was cut by 0 bases and J by 6 bases, with 12 bases left in between. There are 14 residues in the CDR3. Looked up from germline, CDR1 is SGDLS and CDR2 is YYNGEE. CDR3 amino acids: CASSVDRARAEAFF. The CDR3 nucleotides are TGTGCCAGCAGCGTAGACAGGGCTAGGGCTGAAGCTTTCTTT.

V is TRBV4-3 and J is TRBJ1-1; TRBD1 might be the D (6 bases). Germline lookup yields CDR1 LGHNA and CDR2 YSLEER. This CDR3 spans 15 amino acids. Trimming removed 6 bases at V and 5 bases at J, with 19 bases between. In DNA, the CDR3 is TGCGCCAGCAGTCTTACTCACACAGGGCAAACTGAAGCTTTCTTT. The encoded protein is CASSLTHTGQTEAFF.

J is TRBJ1-2 and V is TRBV5-1; weak D call: TRBD1 (6 bases). Germline CDR1 SGHRS, CDR2 YFSETQ. This CDR3 spans 13 amino acids. The germline V and J ends were trimmed by 5 bases and 7 bases, with 15 bases remaining between them. CDR3 sequence: CASRSLSGAGYTF. CDR3 DNA: TGCGCCAGCAGAAGCTTGTCAGGGGCTGGCTACACCTTC.

This clone showed up just once. Other nucleotide sequences in the sample specify the same CDR3. The rearrangement joins TRBV4-1 to TRBJ1-2; D gene unclear. The CDR3 totals 11 residues. V was cut by 3 bases and J by 5 bases, with 4 bases left in between. CDR1 is MGHRA and CDR2 is YSYEKL in the germline V gene. The CDR3 loop reads CASSQGYGYTF. The CDR3 region has the DNA TGCGCCAGCAGCCAGGGTTATGGCTACACCTTC.

This clone was observed once. V and J are TRBV28 and TRBJ2-7; tentatively, D is TRBD1 (6 bases). V was trimmed by 8 bases and J by 0 bases, leaving 8 bases between them. CDR1 and CDR2 (germline): MDHEN, SYDVKM. This CDR3 is built from 12 residues. The CDR3 region has the DNA TGTGCCAGCGGGACATACTCCTACGAGCAGTACTTC. Its protein is CASGTYSYEQYF.

This chain joins TRBV28 and TRBJ1-1; tentative D call: TRBD1 (5 bases). CDR3 length: 14 amino acids. Germline CDR1 reads MDHEN; CDR2 reads SYDVKM. The V and J ends lost 3 bases and 7 bases respectively, with 15 bases between them. CDR3 bases: TGTGCCAGCAGTTTGCTAGGGGATGAGCATGAAGCTTTCTTT. This gives the protein CASSLLGDEHEAFF.

This chain connects TRBV11-2 to TRBJ2-1; 14 nucleotides line up with TRBD2. The CDR3 runs 15 residues. Per germline, CDR1 SGHAT and CDR2 FQNNGV. The V gene end was trimmed by 5 bases and the J gene end by 9 bases; junction bases not matched to a gene: 6. CDR3 region: CASSLGLAGGTEQFF. The CDR3 DNA reads TGTGCCAGCAGCCTCGGACTAGCGGGAGGAACTGAGCAGTTCTTC. Complete variable domain (other parts from reference TRBV11-2 and TRBJ2-1): EAGVAQSPRYKIIEKRQSVAFWCNPISGHATLYWYQQILGQGPKLLIQFQNNGVVDDSQLPKDRFSAERLKGVDSTLKIQPAKLEDSAVYLCASSLGLAGGTEQFFGPGTRLTVL.

The chain combines TRBV6-7 with TRBJ2-1, with D tentatively TRBD2 (7 bases). TRBV6-7 is designated an ORF whose function remains uncertain. There are 18 residues in the CDR3. V was shortened by 6 bases and J by 4 bases, with 25 bases between the two germline ends. The CDR3 loop is CASSSWGGQALIYNEQFF. CDR3 nucleotide sequence: TGTGCCAGCAGCTCCTGGGGGGGGCAGGCCCTCATTTACAATGAGCAGTTCTTC.

The gene calls are TRBV28 and TRBJ1-5; D remains unclear. The germline CDR1 and CDR2 sequences are MDHEN and SYDVKM. V was pared by 2 bases and J by 5 bases, with 4 bases between. The CDR3 sequence is 12 residues long. DNA for the CDR3: TGTGCCAGCAGTTTAGAGTATCAGCCCCAGCATTTT. Translating gives CASSLEYQPQHF. Looking up the rest from reference TRBV28 and TRBJ1-5 gives the full variable domain: DVKVTQSSRYLVKRTGEKVFLECVQDMDHENMFWYRQDPGLGLRLIYFSYDVKMKEKGDIPEGYSVSREKKERFSLILESASTNQTSMYLCASSLEYQPQHFGDGTRLSIL.

J is TRBJ2-2 and V is TRBV3-1 (or the pseudogene TRBV3-2); D is uncertain. This CDR3 spans 14 amino acids. V lost 5 bases, J lost 1 base, and 8 bases lay in between. Germline V gene lookup returns CDR1 LGHDT and CDR2 YNNKEL (reference sequence). In nucleotides, the CDR3 is TGTGCCAGCAGCTATACCCGGAACACCGGGGAGCTGTTTTTT. Protein product: CASSYTRNTGELFF.

This chain uses TRBV9 with TRBJ1-1; D gene unclear. In germline, CDR1 is SGDLS, CDR2 YYNGEE. Trimming stripped 0 bases from V and 5 bases from J, with 11 bases between. The CDR3 length is 14 residues. The CDR3 region has the DNA TGTGCCAGCAGCGTAGAAGGGATGGGTACTGAAGCTTTCTTT. It encodes CASSVEGMGTEAFF.

The chain joins TRBV9 to TRBJ1-2; D not resolved. The CDR3 length is 15 residues. Germline CDR1 reads SGDLS; CDR2 reads YYNGEE. The V and J ends lost 0 bases and 4 bases respectively, with 13 bases between them. Written as DNA, the CDR3 is TGTGCCAGCAGCGTAGAACTAACCGCCTTCTATGGCTACACCTTC. This codes for CASSVELTAFYGYTF. Full variable domain (remainder filled in from reference TRBV9 and TRBJ1-2): DSGVTQTPKHLITATGQRVTLRCSPRSGDLSVYWYQQSLDQGLQFLIQYYNGEERAKGNILERFSAQQFPDLHSELNLSSLELGDSALYFCASSVELTAFYGYTFGSGTRLTVV.

This clone appeared a single time. This sequence joins TRBV3-1 (or the pseudogene TRBV3-2) and TRBJ1-2; D unresolved. The V end was cut by 4 bases, the J end by 4 bases, with 13 bases between. This CDR3 has 14 amino acids. Germline V gives CDR1 LGHDT, CDR2 YNNKEL (reference sequence). CDR3 DNA sequence: TGTGCCAGCAGCCTGACACGGGTGTCCTATGGCTACACCTTC. Its protein product is CASSLTRVSYGYTF.

This chain connects TRBV27 to TRBJ1-2; D gene unclear. The CDR3 loop spans 14 amino acids. V lost 0 bases and J lost 2, with 7 bases in between. Per germline, CDR1 MNHEY and CDR2 SMNVEV (reference sequence). CDR3 in amino acids: CASSLSPVNYGYTF. The CDR3 DNA sequence: TGTGCCAGCAGTTTATCCCCGGTGAACTATGGCTACACCTTC.

The V gene is TRBV3-1 (or the pseudogene TRBV3-2), the J gene TRBJ1-1, with D perhaps TRBD1 (6 bases). There are 16 residues in the CDR3. With 4 bases removed from V and 7 bases from J, the gap between germline ends came to 22 bases. The V gene's germline CDR1 is LGHDT and CDR2 YNNKEL (reference sequence). CDR3: CASSRFIGGGGDEAFF. CDR3 sequence (DNA): TGTGCCAGCAGCCGGTTCATCGGGGGCGGTGGTGATGAAGCTTTCTTT.

CDR3 in DNA: TGTGCCAGCAGCCGTATCCCGGGACAGGGGGGCACTGAAGCTTTCTTT. Translated: CASSRIPGQGGTEAFF. This rearrangement joins TRBV7-6 to TRBJ1-1; 11 bases are shared with TRBD1. Unmatched junction bases numbered 9, after V lost 5 bases and J lost 4 bases. The germline V gene encodes CDR1 SGHVS and CDR2 FNYEAQ. This CDR3 contains 16 residues.

The chain is built from TRBV11-2 and TRBJ2-7; possible D gene TRBD1, 5 bases. The V end was cut by 1 base, the J end by 12 bases, with 10 bases between. CDR1 and CDR2 from the germline V gene are SGHAT and FQNNGV. This CDR3 is built from 11 residues. CDR3 nucleotides: TGTGCCAGCAGCTTAGTCCCAGGGCTGTACTTC. Its translation is CASSLVPGLYF.

The rearrangement uses TRBV20-1 and TRBJ2-5; no clear D gene. This CDR3 spans 10 amino acids. Trimming shortened V by 6 bases and J by 4 bases, and 6 bases separated the two germline ends. Germline V gene sequence: CDR1 DFQATT, CDR2 SNEGSKA (reference sequence). In nucleotides, the CDR3 is TGCAGTGCGGCGAGAGAGACCCAGTACTTC. This encodes CSAARETQYF.

The chain links TRBV27 to TRBJ1-5, with 7 positions matching TRBD1. Germline V lookup: CDR1 MNHEY, CDR2 SMNVEV (reference sequence). This CDR3 is 14 amino acids long. V trimming: 5 bases; J trimming: 7 bases; junction bases outside the gene matches: 8. Here the CDR3 DNA reads TGTGCCAGCAGTCCCCGACAGGGTAAACAGCCCCAGCATTTT. This translates into CASSPRQGKQPQHF.

This chain links TRBV5-6 with TRBJ1-2, with no clear D. V shed 3 bases and J shed 4 bases, with 16 bases lying between them. This CDR3 spans 15 amino acids. Germline CDR1 reads SGHDT; CDR2 reads YYEEEE. The CDR3 bases are TGTGCCAGCAGCTACGGGCCCCAGGCATCCTATGGCTACACCTTC. As protein: CASSYGPQASYGYTF. Complete variable domain (other parts from reference TRBV5-6 and TRBJ1-2): DAGVTQSPTHLIKTRGQQVTLRCSPKSGHDTVSWYQQALGQGPQFIFQYYEEEERQRGNFPDRFSGHQFPNYSSELNVNALLLGDSALYLCASSYGPQASYGYTFGSGTRLTVV.

The V call is TRBV6-5, the J call TRBJ2-3, with D perhaps matching TRBD2 (5 bases). CDR1 is MNHEY, CDR2 SVGAGI, per germline. With 11 bases removed from V and 0 bases from J, the gap between germline ends came to 15 bases. CDR3 length: 14 residues. The CDR3 sequence is CAAAFRGSTDTQYF. The CDR3 coding sequence is TGTGCCGCCGCGTTCCGGGGAAGCACAGATACGCAGTATTTT.

The CDR3 DNA reads as TGCGCCAGCAGCAAACCGGGACTAGCGTCGAGCTCCTACGAGCAGTACTTC. Protein sequence: CASSKPGLASSSYEQYF. This chain links TRBV5-1 with TRBJ2-7; 10 nucleotides match TRBD2. Germline values: CDR1 SGHRS, CDR2 YFSETQ. This CDR3 spans 17 amino acids. Trimming cost V 4 bases and J 0 bases; bases outside gene matches: 10. Variable domain in full (rest from reference TRBV5-1 and TRBJ2-7): KAGVTQTPRYLIKTRGQQVTLSCSPISGHRSVSWYQQTPGQGLQFLFEYFSETQRNKGNFPGRFSGRQFSNSRSEMNVSTLELGDSALYLCASSKPGLASSSYEQYFGPGTRLTVT.